Below are 10 T cell receptor beta chains sequenced from a single sample in a study of OX40 agonist ivuxolimab in advanced cancers. Sequencing was performed with immunoSEQ multiplex PCR; in TCRdb, only in-frame clones are kept and a portion is missing. The sample has 65,000 to 100,000 clones; 94% are singletons. This specimen consisted of CD4+ or CD8+ T cells sorted from blood, obtained in a trial of the OX40 agonist ivuxolimab. The receptor set was obtained from an adult with an advanced solid tumor such as melanoma, head and neck, liver or kidney cancer.

The chain joins TRBV6-6 to TRBJ1-1; the D is unclear. CDR3 length: 14 residues. Trimming pared 2 bases from V and 4 bases from J, leaving 11 bases between. Germline CDR1 and CDR2: MNHNY and SVGAGI (reference sequence). The CDR3 region is CASSYRGPGTEAFF. The CDR3 DNA reads as TGTGCCAGCAGTTACCGCGGCCCAGGCACTGAAGCTTTCTTT.

The rearrangement links TRBV4-1 to TRBJ2-5; 13 bases align to TRBD2. Trimming cost V 6 bases and J 0 bases; bases outside gene matches: 1. The CDR3 contains 15 residues. Per germline, CDR1 MGHRA and CDR2 YSYEKL. CDR3 protein: CASRGLAGNQETQYF. The CDR3 DNA reads as TGCGCCAGCAGGGGACTAGCGGGGAACCAAGAGACCCAGTACTTC.

This clone has only one observation. The CDR3 spells CASSLSTGEKLFF. In DNA, the CDR3 is TGTGCCAGCAGCTTATCGACTGGGGAAAAACTGTTTTTT. The chain uses TRBV7-8 and TRBJ1-4, with D unclear. CDR1 is SGHVS and CDR2 is FQNEAQ in the germline V gene. This CDR3 is 13 amino acids long. Deletions cut 2 bases from V and 8 bases from J, with 9 bases between.

The chain joins TRBV6-1 to TRBJ2-7; 7 bases are a match to TRBD2. CDR1 and CDR2 (germline): MNHNS, SASEGT. V shed 3 bases and J 5 bases; nucleotides not matched to a gene: 7. This CDR3 has 14 amino acids. CDR3 sequence (DNA): TGTGCCAGCAGTGAGCTGGGAGGGTTCAACGAGCAGTACTTC. Translating gives CASSELGGFNEQYF.

The V and J genes are TRBV6-4 and TRBJ2-1, with 9 bases matching TRBD2. With 5 bases clipped from V and 4 bases from J, the junction kept 6 bases outside the gene matches. The CDR3 is 15 residues long. CDR1 and CDR2 (germline): MRHNA, SNTAGT. DNA of the CDR3: TGTGCCAGCAGTACGACTAGCGGAGGTTACAATGAGCAGTTCTTC. As protein: CASSTTSGGYNEQFF.

The chain couples TRBV10-3 to TRBJ1-5; no clear D. The CDR3 is made up of 13 amino acids. Germline V gene data show CDR1 as ENHRY and CDR2 as SYGVKD. The ends were cut back, 3 bases at V and 4 bases at J, with 7 bases in the middle. CDR3 sequence reads: CAISEQSNQPQHF. The CDR3 coding sequence is TGTGCCATCAGTGAACAGTCGAATCAGCCCCAGCATTTT.

Only one count was recorded for this clone. The chain couples TRBV5-6 to TRBJ2-5; TRBD2 matches at 8 bases. Germline-derived CDR1 and CDR2 are SGHDT and YYEEEE. V lost 6 bases and J lost 5; bases outside the gene matches: 15. This CDR3 is built from 16 residues. Written as DNA, the CDR3 is TGTGCCAGCACCCTCCGAGGAGCGGGGGTCCTGGAGACCCAGTACTTC. Translated, it gives CASTLRGAGVLETQYF.

The chain uses TRBV6-5 and TRBJ1-1; D uncertain. The CDR3 spans 13 residues. V dropped 2 bases and J dropped 4 bases, with 8 bases sitting between them. From germline, CDR1 is MNHEY and CDR2 SVGAGI. This chain's CDR3 is CASSYGETTEAFF. The CDR3 DNA reads as TGTGCCAGCAGTTACGGTGAGACCACTGAAGCTTTCTTT.

The chain is built from TRBV4-1 and TRBJ2-2, with 9 nucleotides matching TRBD1. Germline loops: CDR1 MGHRA, CDR2 YSYEKL. V lost 0 bases and J lost 1; bases outside the gene matches: 6. CDR3 length equals 18 residues. The CDR3 loop reads CASSQDQEDRGNTGELFF. DNA for the CDR3: TGCGCCAGCAGCCAAGATCAGGAGGACAGGGGGAACACCGGGGAGCTGTTTTTT.

V gene TRBV7-9 combines with J gene TRBJ2-1; 10 bases fit TRBD1. The CDR3 is 14 amino acids. J gave up 4 bases and V 6 bases, and 3 bases lay outside the gene matches. Germline V gene data show CDR1 as SEHNR and CDR2 as FQNEAQ (reference sequence). CDR3 in DNA: TGTGCCAGCAGAGGGACAGGGGATTACAATGAGCAGTTCTTC. Translation: CASRGTGDYNEQFF.